The present T cell receptor beta chain was sequenced within a study of response to subunit inactivated influenza vaccine. TCRdb analysed the RT-PCR reads with MiXCR anew, one entry per CDR3 protein. Here the sample spans some 800,000 distinct CDR3 sequences, around 21% being singletons. The length of the CDR3 is 15 residues. Trimming took off 4 bases at V and 0 bases at J, with 9 bases between the two ends. In germline, CDR1 is SNHLY, CDR2 FYNNEI. The origin of this receptor is a middle-aged man who received an inactivated influenza vaccine. The chain uses TRBV2 and TRBJ1-4, with unresolved D. The specimen comprised PBMCs from blood, sampled roughly 5 days after vaccination. The CDR3: CASSGGRPTNEKLFF. The CDR3 DNA reads as TGTGCCAGCAGTGGAGGACGTCCAACTAATGAAAAACTGTTTTTT.